These 21 T cell receptor beta chains share one sample of origin, sequenced in a study of T cells in narcolepsy. TCRdb keeps only in-frame clones here, not all; method: immunoSEQ multiplex PCR. The profile shows 23,000 or so clones, roughly four fifths of them singletons. Material for sequencing was CD45RA- memory CD4+ T cells from PBMCs. The receptor set was obtained from a human donor with narcolepsy.

The V gene is TRBV11-2, the J gene TRBJ2-2, with a tentative D call TRBD2 (5 bases). CDR1 and CDR2 from the germline V gene are SGHAT and FQNNGV. The CDR3 covers 15 residues. Trimming left V 1 base short and J 3 bases short, with 9 bases between. CDR3 DNA sequence: TGTGCCAGCAGCTTAGTCGGCGGGCACACCGGGGAGCTGTTTTTT. Protein: CASSLVGGHTGELFF.

This clone was picked up one time. The V and J genes are TRBV21-1 and TRBJ2-1; TRBD2, the D gene given by the table, was not confirmed from the DNA. TRBV21-1 is described as a pseudogene. CDR3 size: 13 residues. The chain's CDR3 is CASSPMGANEQFF. The CDR3 region has the DNA TGTGCCAGCAGCCCTATGGGAGCAAATGAGCAGTTCTTC.

The J gene is TRBJ1-2, the V gene TRBV4-3; D is possibly TRBD1 (5 bases). Germline assignment: CDR1 LGHNA and CDR2 YSLEER. The CDR3 runs 15 residues. V was cut by 0 bases and J by 5 bases, with 13 bases left in between. CDR3 amino acids: CASSQDNGANYGYTF. DNA for the CDR3: TGCGCCAGCAGCCAAGATAATGGGGCGAATTATGGCTACACCTTC.

This chain uses TRBV5-5 with TRBJ2-1, with D uncertain. The V end was cut by 0 bases, the J end by 0 bases, with 7 bases between. The CDR3 has 15 residues. Germline CDR1 and CDR2: SGHKS and YYEKEE (reference sequence). For the CDR3, the DNA is TGTGCCAGCAGCTTGGAACAGAGCTCCTACAATGAGCAGTTCTTC. It specifies CASSLEQSSYNEQFF.

This clone has a handful of counts. J is TRBJ1-5 and V is TRBV6-1; weak D call: TRBD1 (6 bases). This CDR3 is 13 amino acids long. Germline V gives CDR1 MNHNS, CDR2 SASEGT. Trimming cost V 6 bases and J 7 bases, with 13 bases left between them. The CDR3 is CASSGTILQPQHF. The CDR3 nucleotides are TGTGCCAGCAGCGGGACAATCCTCCAGCCCCAGCATTTT.

V usage is TRBV19 and J usage is TRBJ1-5, with no clear D. The CDR3 has 13 amino acids. Germline CDR1 LNHDA, CDR2 SQIVND (reference sequence). Trimming left V 4 bases short and J 6 bases short, with 10 bases between. CDR3 DNA: TGTGCCAGTAGTAATCAGGCCAGTCAGCCCCAGCATTTT. Protein sequence: CASSNQASQPQHF.

This clone was counted once. The DNA of the CDR3 is TGCGCCAGCGGAGTTGGGGACAGGGTGAACACTGAAGCTTTCTTT. Its protein product is CASGVGDRVNTEAFF. This chain connects TRBV5-1 to TRBJ1-1, with TRBD1 matching over 9 bases. The V gene end was trimmed by 7 bases and the J gene end by 0 bases; junction bases not matched to a gene: 7. Germline values: CDR1 SGHRS, CDR2 YFSETQ. CDR3 length: 15 amino acids.

The chain employs TRBV7-9 and TRBJ2-3, with D possibly matching TRBD2 (5 bases). Germline CDR1 and CDR2: SEHNR and FQNEAQ (reference sequence). Trimming left V 5 bases short and J 0 bases short, with 9 bases between. The CDR3 sequence is 14 residues long. This chain's CDR3 is CASSLGVSTDTQYF. The CDR3 DNA sequence: TGTGCCAGCAGCCTCGGGGTGAGCACAGATACGCAGTATTTT.

In this sample, this clone turned up a few times. The J gene is TRBJ2-1, the V gene TRBV2, with 7 positions matching TRBD2. Germline V CDR1 and CDR2: SNHLY, FYNNEI. This CDR3 spans 14 amino acids. Trimming cost V 7 bases and J 5 bases; bases outside gene matches: 8. CDR3 DNA: TGTGCCAGCACTGGCGGGAGTTTCGACAATGAGCAGTTCTTC. Amino acid sequence: CASTGGSFDNEQFF.

The CDR3 sequence is CASSRGMEDRAYQPQHF. CDR3 bases: TGTGCCAGCTCACGAGGGATGGAGGACAGGGCGTATCAGCCCCAGCATTTT. The chain combines TRBV18 with TRBJ1-5, with 8 bases identical to TRBD1. The CDR3 loop spans 17 amino acids. The germline CDR1 and CDR2 sequences are KGHSH and LQKENI. The V segment lost 4 bases and the J segment 5 bases; nucleotides outside the gene matches: 13. The full variable domain, completed using reference TRBV18 and TRBJ1-5, is NAGVMQNPRHLVRRRGQEARLRCSPMKGHSHVYWYRQLPEEGLKFMVYLQKENIIDESGMPKERFSAEFPKEGPSILRIQQVVRGDSAAYFCASSRGMEDRAYQPQHFGDGTRLSIL.

The rearrangement links TRBV19 to TRBJ2-7; 9 bases are shared with TRBD2. The J segment lost 7 bases and the V segment lost 5 bases, leaving 6 bases of the junction unmatched. The CDR3 is 13 residues long. Germline V gene sequence: CDR1 LNHDA, CDR2 SQIVND (reference sequence). The CDR3 spells CASSYSGRDEQYF. CDR3 coding DNA: TGTGCCAGTAGTTATAGCGGGAGAGATGAGCAGTACTTC.

With respect to this clone: An end of the junction does not agree with germline; a read error may underlie this. This chain joins TRBV19 and TRBJ2-1, with D tentatively TRBD2 (6 bases). This CDR3 is built from 14 residues. Looked up from germline, CDR1 is LNHDA and CDR2 is SQIVND (reference sequence). CDR3 DNA: TGTGCCACCGAGCTAGCGAGGTCCTCCAATGAGCAGTTCTTC. Translation: CATELARSSNEQFF.

The rearrangement links TRBV10-3 to TRBJ2-5; 7 bases are shared with TRBD1. Germline loops: CDR1 ENHRY, CDR2 SYGVKD. With 10 bases clipped from V and 2 bases from J, the junction kept 7 bases outside the gene matches. CDR3 size: 13 residues. CDR3 region: CATTATGQETQYF. The CDR3 nucleotides are TGTGCCACCACTGCGACAGGGCAAGAGACCCAGTACTTC.

This clone came up a few times. The chain recombines TRBV27 with TRBJ2-1, with unresolved D. The CDR3 consists of 13 residues. The V end was cut by 3 bases, the J end by 15 bases, with 18 bases between. Germline V lookup: CDR1 MNHEY, CDR2 SMNVEV (reference sequence). The CDR3 DNA reads TGTGCCAGCAGTTTTACCCGAGCCCATTCCGGGTTCTTC. Translated, it gives CASSFTRAHSGFF.

V gene TRBV28 combines with J gene TRBJ1-1; 9 bases match TRBD1. This CDR3 has 15 amino acids. The V segment lost 4 bases and the J segment 4 bases; nucleotides outside the gene matches: 7. Per the germline V gene, CDR1 is MDHEN and CDR2 is SYDVKM. Written as DNA, the CDR3 is TGTGCCAGCAGTTGGGGGACAGGGAAGTTCACTGAAGCTTTCTTT. Amino acids: CASSWGTGKFTEAFF.

The CDR3 DNA reads as TGTGCCAGCCGGGCCACAGAATTGAACACTGAAGCTTTCTTT. Translated: CASRATELNTEAFF. This sequence joins TRBV19 and TRBJ1-1; D gene unclear. CDR1 is LNHDA and CDR2 is SQIVND in the germline V gene (reference sequence). The CDR3 spans 14 residues. V lost 9 bases and J 0 bases, leaving 14 bases between the germline ends.

The gene calls are TRBV15 and TRBJ1-4; the D gene is possibly TRBD1 (5 bases). Germline V gene lookup returns CDR1 LNHNV and CDR2 YYDKDF (reference sequence). This CDR3 has 15 residues. With 5 bases removed from V and 7 bases from J, the gap between germline ends came to 17 bases. Here the CDR3 DNA reads TGTGCCACCAGCGAGGGACGGCGGGCCGCTGAAAAACTGTTTTTT. Its protein is CATSEGRRAAEKLFF.

The chain employs TRBV4-2 and TRBJ2-3, with 7 bases that match TRBD2. Germline CDR1 is LGHNA and CDR2 is YNFKEQ. J lost 6 bases, V lost 1 base, and 10 bases had no gene match. The CDR3 has 16 amino acids. The CDR3 protein is CASSQGRGSGMDTQYF. CDR3 in DNA: TGTGCCAGCAGCCAAGGTCGAGGGAGCGGGATGGATACGCAGTATTTT.

The genes are TRBV6-5 and TRBJ1-2, with D perhaps matching TRBD1 (5 bases). Germline CDR1 MNHEY, CDR2 SVGAGI. This CDR3 contains 14 residues. Trimming pared 6 bases from V and 1 base from J, leaving 12 bases between. The CDR3 DNA follows: TGTGCCAGCAGGATAGGGGTCGGTAACTATGGCTACACCTTC. Encoded protein: CASRIGVGNYGYTF.

The J gene is TRBJ1-3, the V gene TRBV7-2; D gene uncertain. This CDR3 has 17 residues. Germline V lookup: CDR1 SGHTA, CDR2 FQGNSA. V was shortened by 5 bases and J by 4 bases, with 21 bases between the two germline ends. For the CDR3, the DNA is TGTGCCAGCAGCGATCCTGAGACTCCCAAAACCGGAAACACCATATATTTT. It translates to CASSDPETPKTGNTIYF.

The gene calls are TRBV7-8 and TRBJ2-4, with a tentative D call TRBD1 (6 bases). The CDR3 is made up of 16 amino acids. V shed 1 base and J shed 0 bases, with 10 bases lying between them. Germline V lookup: CDR1 SGHVS, CDR2 FQNEAQ. In nucleotides, the CDR3 is TGTGCCAGCAGCTTAGAGTACAGGGTAGCCAAAAACATTCAGTACTTC. Its translation is CASSLEYRVAKNIQYF.